This T cell receptor beta chain was recovered during a study of blood T cell repertoires in COVID-19. As for the study in general: The United States, Italy and Spain were the sources of the acute and convalescent COVID-19 samples.

Per the original methods: How many nucleated cells were present was estimated from reference gene primer amplification. Sequencing was performed with immunoSEQ multiplex PCR; in TCRdb, only in-frame clones are kept and a portion is missing. Clonal size and the V and J genes are those of that table, whereas D and trimming came from the DNA. The sample carries about 240,000 clones, about nine tenths recorded once. The CDR3 length is 17 residues. The germline V gene has CDR1 SGHVS and CDR2 FQNEAQ. V lost 1 base and J 8 bases, leaving 18 bases between the germline ends. This chain joins TRBV7-8 and TRBJ1-6; no firm D call. The TCR was taken from a man in his sixties who had recovered from COVID-19. Sequenced input: peripheral blood. CDR3 in amino acids: CASSLGLTPLIYSPLHF. The CDR3 DNA follows: TGTGCCAGCAGCTTAGGGCTCACACCGTTAATATATTCACCCCTCCACTTT.